This TCR beta chain appears in the sequencing data of a study of control samples from healthy donors and cancer patients. The data were produced by immunoSEQ multiplex PCR, yet TCRdb's version contains in-frame clones alone and is incomplete. The sample lists some 150,000 clones; 94% were seen once. Trimming stripped 3 bases from V and 6 bases from J, with 6 bases between. CDR1 and CDR2 (germline): MDHEN, SYDVKM. The CDR3 sequence is 12 residues long. The genes are TRBV28 and TRBJ2-4, with unresolved D. The material sequenced was blood. The sequence came from a man aged 35-49 years in good health. As DNA, the CDR3 is TGTGCCAGCAGTTTCCCCAGAAACATTCAGTACTTC. Translated, it gives CASSFPRNIQYF.